This T cell receptor (beta chain) was observed in a study of OX40 agonist ivuxolimab in advanced cancers. Study-wide background: The mean age was roughly 60 years, ranging from about 20 to 79, with under 90% of participants male. General study results and limits: Several nonresponders also turned out to have low normalized T-cell clonal expansion.

A note on this clone: Its antigen is not identified.

Libraries were prepared by immunoSEQ multiplex PCR; TCRdb keeps only in-frame clonotypes and omits some of them. The sample contains tens of thousands of clones, around 82% of which appear only once. The germline V and J ends were trimmed by 7 bases and 7 bases, with 13 bases remaining between them. The CDR3 runs to 12 residues. Germline V gene lookup returns CDR1 MNHNS and CDR2 SASEGT. The receptor comes from an adult with an advanced solid tumor such as melanoma, head and neck, liver or kidney cancer. The chain combines TRBV6-1 with TRBJ1-1, with D possibly TRBD1 on 6 matching bases. The material was CD4+ or CD8+ T cells sorted from blood, obtained in a trial of the OX40 agonist ivuxolimab. CDR3 sequence: CASILKGGEAFF. CDR3 nucleotides: TGTGCCAGCATACTCAAGGGGGGTGAAGCTTTCTTT.